This T cell receptor beta chain was captured in a study of a mutant IDH1 vaccine in newly diagnosed glioma. Study details: Patients began vaccination 4-6 weeks after radiotherapy alone, or with temozolomide cycles. Those enrolled had earlier been treated with radiotherapy, temozolomide, or both, mostly both.

CDR3 length: 16 amino acids. CDR1 MGHRA and CDR2 YSYEKL come from the germline V gene. This clone has only one observation. Its antigen is still unknown. Time point here: week 35, safety follow-up. Every vaccination contained 300 ug of the mutant IDH1 20-mer peptide and was paired with topical imiquimod. The repertoire was sequenced with immunoSEQ multiplex PCR; TCRdb's copy has only in-frame clones and lacks some. The profile shows over 45,000 clones, roughly four fifths of them singletons. This chain links TRBV4-1 with TRBJ2-5; perhaps D is TRBD1 or TRBD2 (5 bases each). The tail of the sequence fits TRBJ2-7 better, so the J call may be wrong. Source: PBMCs, taken from a glioma patient whose treatment included an IDH1 peptide vaccine. The receptor was isolated from a man in his forties with glioma. This CDR3 is CASSQEWDQTNYEQYF. The CDR3 bases are TGCGCCAGCAGCCAAGAATGGGACCAGACAAACTACGAGCAGTACTTC.